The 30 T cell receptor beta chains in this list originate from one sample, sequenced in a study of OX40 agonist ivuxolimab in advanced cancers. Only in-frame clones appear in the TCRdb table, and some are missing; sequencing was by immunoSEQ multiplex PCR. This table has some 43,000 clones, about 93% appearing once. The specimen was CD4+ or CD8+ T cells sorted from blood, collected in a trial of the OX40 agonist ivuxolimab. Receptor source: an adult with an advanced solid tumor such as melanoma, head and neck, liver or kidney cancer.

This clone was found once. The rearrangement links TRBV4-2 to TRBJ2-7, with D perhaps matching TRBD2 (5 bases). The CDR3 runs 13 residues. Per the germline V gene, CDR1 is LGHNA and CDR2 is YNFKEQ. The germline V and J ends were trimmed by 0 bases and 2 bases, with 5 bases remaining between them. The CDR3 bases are TGTGCCAGCAGCCAAGAGAGGGCCTACGAGCAGTACTTC. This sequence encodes CASSQERAYEQYF.

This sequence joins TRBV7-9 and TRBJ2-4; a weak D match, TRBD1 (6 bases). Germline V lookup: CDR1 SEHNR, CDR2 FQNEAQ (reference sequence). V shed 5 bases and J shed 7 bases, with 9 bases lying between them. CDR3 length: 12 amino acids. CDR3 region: CASSPGQNIQYF. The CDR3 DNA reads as TGTGCCAGCAGCCCCGGACAGAACATTCAGTACTTC.

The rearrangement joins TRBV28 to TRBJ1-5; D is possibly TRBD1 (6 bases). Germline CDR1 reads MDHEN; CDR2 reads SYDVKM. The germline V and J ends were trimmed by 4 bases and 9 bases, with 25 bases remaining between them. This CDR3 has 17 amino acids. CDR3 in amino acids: CASSSTVGDTPGGPQHF. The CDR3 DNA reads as TGTGCCAGCAGTTCTACAGTCGGGGACACGCCCGGGGGGCCCCAGCATTTT.

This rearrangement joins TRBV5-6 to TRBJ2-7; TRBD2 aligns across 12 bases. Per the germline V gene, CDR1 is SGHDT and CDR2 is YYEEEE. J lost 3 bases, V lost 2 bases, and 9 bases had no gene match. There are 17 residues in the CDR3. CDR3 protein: CASSFGRLAGALYEQYF. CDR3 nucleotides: TGTGCCAGCAGCTTCGGCCGACTAGCGGGGGCCCTCTACGAGCAGTACTTC.

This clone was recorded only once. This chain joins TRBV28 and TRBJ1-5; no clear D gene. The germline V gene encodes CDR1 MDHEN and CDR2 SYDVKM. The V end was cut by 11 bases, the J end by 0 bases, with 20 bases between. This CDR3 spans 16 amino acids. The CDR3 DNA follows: TGTGCCGCTGAAATAGGAGATTTGGATAGCAATCAGCCCCAGCATTTT. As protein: CAAEIGDLDSNQPQHF.

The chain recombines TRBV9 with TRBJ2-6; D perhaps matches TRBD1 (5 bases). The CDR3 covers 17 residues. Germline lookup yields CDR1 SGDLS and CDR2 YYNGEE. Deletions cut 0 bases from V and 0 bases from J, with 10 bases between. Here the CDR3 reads CASSVVQVFSGANVLTF. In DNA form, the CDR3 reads TGTGCCAGCAGCGTAGTACAGGTTTTCTCTGGGGCCAACGTCCTGACTTTC.

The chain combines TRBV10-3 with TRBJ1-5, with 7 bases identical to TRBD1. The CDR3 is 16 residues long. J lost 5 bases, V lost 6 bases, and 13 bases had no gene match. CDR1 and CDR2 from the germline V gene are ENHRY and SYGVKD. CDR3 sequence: CAISAETGWADQPQHF. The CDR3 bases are TGTGCCATCAGCGCCGAGACAGGGTGGGCAGATCAGCCCCAGCATTTT.

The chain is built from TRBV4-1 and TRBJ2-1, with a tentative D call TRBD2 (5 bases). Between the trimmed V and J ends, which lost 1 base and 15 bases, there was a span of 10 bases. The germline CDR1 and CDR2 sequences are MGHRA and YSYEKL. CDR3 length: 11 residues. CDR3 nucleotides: TGCGCCAGCAGCCAAGGAGGGCTGTGGTTCTTC. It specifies CASSQGGLWFF.

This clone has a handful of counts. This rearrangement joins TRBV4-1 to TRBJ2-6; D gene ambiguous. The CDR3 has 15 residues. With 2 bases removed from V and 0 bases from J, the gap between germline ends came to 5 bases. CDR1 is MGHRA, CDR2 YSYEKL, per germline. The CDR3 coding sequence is TGCGCCAGCAGCCAAACGACCTCTGGGGCCAACGTCCTGACTTTC. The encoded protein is CASSQTTSGANVLTF.

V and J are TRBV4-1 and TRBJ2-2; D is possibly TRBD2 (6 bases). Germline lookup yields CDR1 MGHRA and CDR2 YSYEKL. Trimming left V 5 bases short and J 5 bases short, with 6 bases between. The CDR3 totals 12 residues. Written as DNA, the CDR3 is TGCGCCAGCAGCGGGGGGACCGGGGAGCTGTTTTTT. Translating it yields CASSGGTGELFF.

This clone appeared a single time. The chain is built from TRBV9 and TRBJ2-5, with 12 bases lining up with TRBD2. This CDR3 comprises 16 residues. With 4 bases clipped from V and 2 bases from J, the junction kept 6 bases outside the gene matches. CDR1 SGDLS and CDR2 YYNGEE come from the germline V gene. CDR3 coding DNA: TGTGCCAGCAGCCCGAGGACTAGCGGGAAACAAGAGACCCAGTACTTC. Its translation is CASSPRTSGKQETQYF.

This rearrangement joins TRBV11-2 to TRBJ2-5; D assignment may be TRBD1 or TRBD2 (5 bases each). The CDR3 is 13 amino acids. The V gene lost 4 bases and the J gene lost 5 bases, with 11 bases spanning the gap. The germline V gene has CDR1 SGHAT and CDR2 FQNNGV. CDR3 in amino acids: CASSSGRRETQYF. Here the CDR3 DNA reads TGTGCCAGCAGCTCGGGACGAAGGGAGACCCAGTACTTC.

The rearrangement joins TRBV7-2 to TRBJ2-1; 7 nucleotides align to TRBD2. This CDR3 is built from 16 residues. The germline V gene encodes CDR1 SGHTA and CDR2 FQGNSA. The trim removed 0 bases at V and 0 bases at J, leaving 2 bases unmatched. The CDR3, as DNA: TGTGCCAGCAGCTTAGCGAGGACTAGCTCCTACAATGAGCAGTTCTTC. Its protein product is CASSLARTSSYNEQFF.

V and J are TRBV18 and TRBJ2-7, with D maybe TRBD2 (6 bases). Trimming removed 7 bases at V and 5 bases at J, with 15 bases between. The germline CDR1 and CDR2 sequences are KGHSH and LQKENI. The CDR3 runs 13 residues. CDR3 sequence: CASLGGGKHEQYF. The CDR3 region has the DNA TGTGCCAGCTTAGGAGGAGGGAAACACGAGCAGTACTTC.

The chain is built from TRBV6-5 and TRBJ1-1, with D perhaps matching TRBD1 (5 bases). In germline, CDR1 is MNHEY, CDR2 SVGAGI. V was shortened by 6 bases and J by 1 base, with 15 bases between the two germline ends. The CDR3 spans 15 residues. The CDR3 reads CASSRTGTANTEAFF. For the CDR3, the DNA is TGTGCCAGCAGCCGTACCGGGACGGCGAACACTGAAGCTTTCTTT.

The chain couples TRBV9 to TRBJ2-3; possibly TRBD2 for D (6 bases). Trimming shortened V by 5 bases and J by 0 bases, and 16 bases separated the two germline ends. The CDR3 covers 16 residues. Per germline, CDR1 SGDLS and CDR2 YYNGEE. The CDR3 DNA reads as TGTGCCAGCAGTGAATATAGCGGACCAAGCACAGATACGCAGTATTTT. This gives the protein CASSEYSGPSTDTQYF. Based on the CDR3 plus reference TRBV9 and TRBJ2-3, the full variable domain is DSGVTQTPKHLITATGQRVTLRCSPRSGDLSVYWYQQSLDQGLQFLIQYYNGEERAKGNILERFSAQQFPDLHSELNLSSLELGDSALYFCASSEYSGPSTDTQYFGPGTRLTVL.

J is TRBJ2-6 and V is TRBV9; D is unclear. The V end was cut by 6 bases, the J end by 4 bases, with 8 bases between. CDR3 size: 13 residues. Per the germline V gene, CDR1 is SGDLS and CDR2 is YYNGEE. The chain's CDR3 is CASTPSGANVLTF. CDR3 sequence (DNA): TGTGCCAGCACTCCATCCGGGGCCAACGTCCTGACTTTC.

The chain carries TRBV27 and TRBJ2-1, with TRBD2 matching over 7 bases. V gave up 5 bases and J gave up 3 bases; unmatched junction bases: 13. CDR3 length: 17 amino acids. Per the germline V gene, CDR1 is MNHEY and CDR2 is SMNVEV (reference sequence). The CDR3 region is CASSPPLAEGIYNEQFF. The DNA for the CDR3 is TGTGCCAGCAGTCCCCCGCTAGCGGAAGGGATCTACAATGAGCAGTTCTTC.

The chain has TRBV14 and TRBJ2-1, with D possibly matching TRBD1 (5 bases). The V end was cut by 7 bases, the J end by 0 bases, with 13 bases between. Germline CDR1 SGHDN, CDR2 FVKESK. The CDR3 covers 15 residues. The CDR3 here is CASTRGASSYNEQFF. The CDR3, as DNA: TGTGCCAGCACTAGGGGCGCCAGCTCCTACAATGAGCAGTTCTTC.

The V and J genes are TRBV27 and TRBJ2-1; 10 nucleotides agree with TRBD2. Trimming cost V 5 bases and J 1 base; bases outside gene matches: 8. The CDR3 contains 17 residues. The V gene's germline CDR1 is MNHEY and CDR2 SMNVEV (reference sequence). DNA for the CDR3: TGTGCCAGCAGTCCCAACCCAGCGGGAGGGTCCTACAATGAGCAGTTCTTC. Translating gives CASSPNPAGGSYNEQFF.

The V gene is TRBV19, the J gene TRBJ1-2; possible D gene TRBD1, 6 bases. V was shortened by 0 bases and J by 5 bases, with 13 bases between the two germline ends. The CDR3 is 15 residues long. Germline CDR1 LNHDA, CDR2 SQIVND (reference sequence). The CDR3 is CASSIDRTETYGYTF. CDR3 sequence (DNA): TGTGCCAGTAGTATAGATCGGACAGAGACTTATGGCTACACCTTC. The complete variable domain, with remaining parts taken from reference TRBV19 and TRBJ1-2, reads DGGITQSPKYLFRKEGQNVTLSCEQNLNHDAMYWYRQDPGQGLRLIYYSQIVNDFQKGDIAEGYSVSREKKESFPLTVTSAQKNPTAFYLCASSIDRTETYGYTFGSGTRLTVV.

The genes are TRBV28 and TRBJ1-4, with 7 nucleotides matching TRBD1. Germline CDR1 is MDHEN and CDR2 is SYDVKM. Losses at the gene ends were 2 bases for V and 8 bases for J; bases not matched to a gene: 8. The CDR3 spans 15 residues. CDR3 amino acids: CASSLIGGLDEKLFF. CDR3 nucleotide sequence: TGTGCCAGCAGTTTAATAGGGGGCTTAGACGAAAAACTGTTTTTT.

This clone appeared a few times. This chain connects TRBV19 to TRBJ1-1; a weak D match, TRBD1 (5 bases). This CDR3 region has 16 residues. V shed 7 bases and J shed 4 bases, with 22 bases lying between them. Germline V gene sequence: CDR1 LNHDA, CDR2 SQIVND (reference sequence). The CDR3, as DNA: TGTGCCAGTACCCGAAACTTTGGGGGATGGGGCACTGAAGCTTTCTTT. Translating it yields CASTRNFGGWGTEAFF.

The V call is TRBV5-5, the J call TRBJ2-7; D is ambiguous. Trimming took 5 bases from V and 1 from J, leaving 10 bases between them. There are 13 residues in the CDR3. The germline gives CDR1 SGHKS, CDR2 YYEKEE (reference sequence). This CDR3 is CASRPPLSYEQYF. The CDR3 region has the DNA TGTGCCAGCAGACCGCCTTTATCCTACGAGCAGTACTTC.

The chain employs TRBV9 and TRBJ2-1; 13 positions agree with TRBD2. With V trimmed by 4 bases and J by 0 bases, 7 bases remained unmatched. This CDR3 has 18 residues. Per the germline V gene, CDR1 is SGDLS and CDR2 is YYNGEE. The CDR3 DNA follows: TGTGCCAGCAGCAATTCACTAGCGGGAGGGAACTCCTACAATGAGCAGTTCTTC. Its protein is CASSNSLAGGNSYNEQFF.

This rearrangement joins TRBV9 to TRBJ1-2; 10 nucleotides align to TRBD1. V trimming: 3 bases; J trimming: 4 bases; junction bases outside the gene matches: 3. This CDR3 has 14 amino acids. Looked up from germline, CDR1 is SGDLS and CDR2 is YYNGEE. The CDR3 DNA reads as TGTGCCAGCAGCGGACAGGGGGCAGGCTATGGCTACACCTTC. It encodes CASSGQGAGYGYTF.

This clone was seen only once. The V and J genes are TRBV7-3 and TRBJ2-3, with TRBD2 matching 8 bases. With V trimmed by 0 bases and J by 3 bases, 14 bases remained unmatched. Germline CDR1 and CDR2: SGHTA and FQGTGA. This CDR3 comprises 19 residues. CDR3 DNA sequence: TGTGCCAGCAGCTTAACGCCCTACCAGCGGGAGATTAAAACAGATACGCAGTATTTT. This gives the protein CASSLTPYQREIKTDTQYF. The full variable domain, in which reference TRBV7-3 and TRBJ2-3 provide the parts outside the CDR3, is GAGVSQTPSNKVTEKGKYVELRCDPISGHTALYWYRQSLGQGPEFLIYFQGTGAADDSGLPNDRFFAVRPEGSVSTLKIQRTERGDSAVYLCASSLTPYQREIKTDTQYFGPGTRLTVL.

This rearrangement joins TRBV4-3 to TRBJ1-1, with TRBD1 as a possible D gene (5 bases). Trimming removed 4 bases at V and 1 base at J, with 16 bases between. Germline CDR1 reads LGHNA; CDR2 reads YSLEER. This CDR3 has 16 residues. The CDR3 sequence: CASSRGTYRANTEAFF. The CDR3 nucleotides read TGCGCCAGCAGCCGAGGGACCTACCGGGCGAACACTGAAGCTTTCTTT.

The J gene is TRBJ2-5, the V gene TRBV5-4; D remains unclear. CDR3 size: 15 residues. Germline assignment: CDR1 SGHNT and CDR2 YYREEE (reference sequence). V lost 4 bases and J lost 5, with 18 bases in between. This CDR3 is CASSGPPGGSETQYF. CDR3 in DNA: TGTGCCAGCAGCGGCCCCCCGGGTGGGTCGGAGACCCAGTACTTC.

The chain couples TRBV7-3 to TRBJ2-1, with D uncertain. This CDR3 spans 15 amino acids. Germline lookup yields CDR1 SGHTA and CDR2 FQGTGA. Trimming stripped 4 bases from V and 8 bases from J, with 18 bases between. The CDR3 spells CASSSRSDRVYEQFF. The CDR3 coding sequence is TGTGCCAGCAGCTCCCGTTCCGATCGCGTTTATGAGCAGTTCTTC.